The 27 T cell receptor beta chains presented below share a single source sample, sequenced in a study of T cell responses to AZD1222 COVID-19 vaccine. Profiled with immunoSEQ multiplex PCR; TCRdb holds only in-frame clones, not every one. Here the sample spans 120,000 to 150,000 clones, 88% being singletons. The source material was peripheral blood, sampled on day 0 of AZD1222 vaccination. Receptors originate from an adult in good health.

This chain uses TRBV27 with TRBJ1-5, with D maybe TRBD1 (5 bases). The CDR3 is 16 amino acids. V was clipped by 5 bases and J by 0 bases, with 14 bases between them. The germline CDR1 and CDR2 sequences are MNHEY and SMNVEV (reference sequence). CDR3: CASSPSRQTSNQPQHF. The CDR3 nucleotides read TGTGCCAGCAGTCCATCCCGACAGACTAGCAATCAGCCCCAGCATTTT.

The V and J genes are TRBV7-9 and TRBJ2-5, with no clear D. V lost 2 bases and J lost 5, with 15 bases in between. Germline-derived CDR1 and CDR2 are SEHNR and FQNEAQ (reference sequence). The CDR3 runs 15 residues. The CDR3 DNA sequence: TGTGCCAGCAGCTTAAATGGGATAACTTTCGAGACCCAGTACTTC. It yields the protein CASSLNGITFETQYF.

The chain couples TRBV7-9 to TRBJ2-3; TRBD1 might be the D (8 bases). Between the trimmed V and J ends, which lost 2 bases and 6 bases, there was a span of 18 bases. The CDR3 covers 16 residues. CDR1 and CDR2 (germline): SEHNR, FQNEAQ (reference sequence). The CDR3 region is CASSLRTGSGGDTQYF. The CDR3 DNA is TGTGCCAGCAGCTTACGGACAGGGTCCGGGGGGGATACGCAGTATTTT.

This rearrangement joins TRBV7-9 to TRBJ1-2; D is unresolved. Germline V lookup: CDR1 SEHNR, CDR2 FQNEAQ (reference sequence). The V end was cut by 2 bases, the J end by 4 bases, with 11 bases between. The length of the CDR3 is 14 residues. For the CDR3, the DNA is TGTGCCAGCAGCTTAAATGACCCCGGCTATGGCTACACCTTC. Protein product: CASSLNDPGYGYTF.

This clone was seen a few times. The V and J genes are TRBV19 and TRBJ2-1, with D possibly TRBD2 on 6 matching bases. Germline CDR1 reads LNHDA; CDR2 reads SQIVND (reference sequence). Trimming shortened V by 3 bases and J by 1 base, and 10 bases separated the two germline ends. CDR3 length: 15 residues. CDR3 sequence (DNA): TGTGCCAGTAGTATTCCGGCGGGATCCTACAATGAGCAGTTCTTC. Protein product: CASSIPAGSYNEQFF.

The rearrangement uses TRBV28 and TRBJ1-4; no firm D call. Deletions cut 10 bases from V and 5 bases from J, with 14 bases between. From germline, CDR1 is MDHEN and CDR2 SYDVKM. The CDR3 covers 13 residues. The CDR3 region is CAIRGRPNEKLFF. In DNA, the CDR3 is TGTGCCATCCGAGGACGGCCGAATGAAAAACTGTTTTTT.

The V gene is TRBV4-1, the J gene TRBJ1-6; D not resolved. CDR1 and CDR2 from the germline V gene are MGHRA and YSYEKL. V was trimmed by 2 bases and J by 5 bases, leaving 13 bases between them. CDR3 length: 16 residues. This CDR3 reads CASSQLPSGDNSPLHF. DNA for the CDR3: TGCGCCAGCAGCCAATTGCCTTCAGGTGATAATTCACCCCTCCACTTT.

The chain carries TRBV27 and TRBJ1-6; 10 positions match TRBD1. With V trimmed by 0 bases and J by 9 bases, 2 bases remained unmatched. This CDR3 contains 15 residues. In germline, CDR1 is MNHEY, CDR2 SMNVEV (reference sequence). Written as DNA, the CDR3 is TGTGCCAGCAGTTTATCCGGGACAGGGGTTTCACCCCTCCACTTT. Amino acids: CASSLSGTGVSPLHF.

The CDR3 DNA follows: TGTGCCAGCAGCGCCCATCACCAAACACGTTCCCTCCACTTT. Translating gives CASSAHHQTRSLHF. The chain links TRBV9 to TRBJ1-6; D is uncertain. V lost 3 bases to trimming and J lost 14 bases, with 18 bases between them. Germline V gene data show CDR1 as SGDLS and CDR2 as YYNGEE. The CDR3 totals 14 residues.

The chain recombines TRBV6-6 with TRBJ1-1, with D unresolved. This CDR3 has 14 amino acids. Per the germline V gene, CDR1 is MNHNY and CDR2 is SVGAGI (reference sequence). V lost 2 bases to trimming and J lost 1 base, with 8 bases between them. The CDR3 region is CASSYRERNTEAFF. The CDR3 DNA reads TGTGCCAGCAGTTACAGGGAAAGGAACACTGAAGCTTTCTTT.

The chain joins TRBV4-3 to TRBJ2-7; D unclear. The V gene's germline CDR1 is LGHNA and CDR2 YSLEER. The CDR3 is 12 residues long. V was pared by 0 bases and J by 8 bases, with 8 bases between. The chain's CDR3 is CASSQDWGKQYF. The CDR3 DNA sequence: TGCGCCAGCAGCCAAGATTGGGGAAAGCAGTACTTC.

This chain uses TRBV10-3 with TRBJ2-7; 7 nucleotides match TRBD2. From germline, CDR1 is ENHRY and CDR2 SYGVKD. This CDR3 has 14 amino acids. Losses at the gene ends were 5 bases for V and 0 bases for J; bases not matched to a gene: 4. CDR3 in amino acids: CAISSSGISYEQYF. CDR3 DNA sequence: TGTGCCATCAGTTCCAGCGGGATCTCCTACGAGCAGTACTTC.

The rearrangement uses TRBV6-1 and TRBJ2-1; D uncertain. Trimming took 0 bases from V and 7 from J, leaving 13 bases between them. Germline CDR1 reads MNHNS; CDR2 reads SASEGT. The CDR3 covers 15 residues. CDR3 sequence: CASSEATWGGNEQFF. The DNA for the CDR3 is TGTGCCAGCAGTGAAGCGACATGGGGTGGGAATGAGCAGTTCTTC.

The chain links TRBV6-6 to TRBJ2-2, with 10 bases that match TRBD2. The CDR3 length is 14 residues. V lost 6 bases, J lost 4 bases, and 2 bases stayed unmatched. The germline V gene has CDR1 MNHNY and CDR2 SVGAGI (reference sequence). The CDR3 nucleotides are TGTGCCAGCAGGGGACTAGCGCCCACCGGGGAGCTGTTTTTT. This codes for CASRGLAPTGELFF.

To note about this clone: This sample also contains other DNA sequences that code for the same CDR3. This sequence joins TRBV7-9 and TRBJ2-3, with D hard to call. Germline V CDR1 and CDR2: SEHNR, FQNEAQ (reference sequence). The V and J ends lost 0 bases and 0 bases respectively, with 7 bases between them. This CDR3 has 15 amino acids. The CDR3 sequence: CASSLALRSTDTQYF. The CDR3 bases are TGTGCCAGCAGCTTAGCGCTGCGCAGCACAGATACGCAGTATTTT.

CDR3 loop: CASSEVYEGEQFF. The CDR3 bases are TGTGCCAGCAGTGAAGTATACGAGGGTGAGCAGTTCTTC. The rearrangement joins TRBV6-1 to TRBJ2-1, with D possibly matching TRBD2 (5 bases). Between the trimmed V and J ends, which lost 1 base and 9 bases, there was a span of 10 bases. The germline CDR1 and CDR2 sequences are MNHNS and SASEGT. The CDR3 runs to 13 residues.

The J gene is TRBJ1-2, the V gene TRBV5-6; D not resolved. The germline V gene encodes CDR1 SGHDT and CDR2 YYEEEE. Trimming took 0 bases from V and 5 from J, leaving 8 bases between them. This CDR3 has 13 amino acids. CDR3 loop: CASSLDWMYGYTF. The CDR3 coding sequence is TGTGCCAGCAGCTTGGATTGGATGTATGGCTACACCTTC.

This chain connects TRBV24-1 to TRBJ1-1; 10 positions match TRBD1. This CDR3 spans 15 amino acids. CDR1 KGHDR and CDR2 SFDVKD come from the germline V gene. V lost 5 bases, J lost 6 bases, and 8 bases stayed unmatched. CDR3 DNA sequence: TGTGCCACCAGTGGCCCGGGACAGGGGTGGTCTGAAGCTTTCTTT. Translation gives CATSGPGQGWSEAFF.

The chain joins TRBV12-3 or TRBV12-4 to TRBJ2-3; D possibly matches TRBD1 or TRBD2 (5 bases each). The CDR3 totals 13 residues. V dropped 6 bases and J dropped 2 bases, with 9 bases sitting between them. DNA for the CDR3: TGTGCCAGCAGATCCGGGGCCACAGATACGCAGTATTTT. It yields the protein CASRSGATDTQYF.

J is TRBJ2-2 and V is TRBV29-1, with D perhaps matching TRBD2 (6 bases). CDR3 length: 15 amino acids. CDR1 and CDR2 (germline): SQVTM, ANQGSEA. The ends were cut back, 6 bases at V and 5 bases at J, with 19 bases in the middle. The chain's CDR3 is CSVPALADGTGELFF. The CDR3 DNA sequence: TGCAGCGTCCCCGCATTAGCGGATGGGACCGGGGAGCTGTTTTTT.

The gene calls are TRBV19 and TRBJ1-1; unclear D gene. With 6 bases removed from V and 3 bases from J, the gap between germline ends came to 8 bases. Germline values: CDR1 LNHDA, CDR2 SQIVND (reference sequence). CDR3 length: 12 amino acids. The CDR3 nucleotides read TGTGCCAGTAGAAGGAGGGACACTGAAGCTTTCTTT. This encodes CASRRRDTEAFF. The full variable domain, its missing parts supplied by reference TRBV19 and TRBJ1-1, is DGGITQSPKYLFRKEGQNVTLSCEQNLNHDAMYWYRQDPGQGLRLIYYSQIVNDFQKGDIAEGYSVSREKKESFPLTVTSAQKNPTAFYLCASRRRDTEAFFGQGTRLTVV.

V gene TRBV2 combines with J gene TRBJ1-5, with 7 bases that match TRBD1. CDR1 and CDR2 from the germline V gene are SNHLY and FYNNEI. The CDR3 has 14 amino acids. The V and J ends lost 6 bases and 8 bases, in that order; junction bases with no gene match: 10. The CDR3: CASRGTVRREPQHF. The CDR3, as DNA: TGTGCCAGCAGGGGGACAGTTCGGAGGGAGCCCCAGCATTTT.

The chain uses TRBV28 and TRBJ2-2; D is undetermined. The CDR3 runs to 15 residues. The V and J ends lost 3 bases and 4 bases respectively, with 12 bases between them. From germline, CDR1 is MDHEN and CDR2 SYDVKM. CDR3 region: CASSLPYDPTGELFF. The CDR3 DNA reads TGTGCCAGCAGTTTGCCGTACGATCCCACCGGGGAGCTGTTTTTT.

The chain couples TRBV4-2 to TRBJ2-2; TRBD2 agrees at 10 bases. The CDR3 runs 18 residues. Germline V gives CDR1 LGHNA, CDR2 YNFKEQ. V dropped 4 bases and J dropped 0; count of bases not matched to a gene: 8. The CDR3 loop reads CASSRSTGTSANTGELFF. DNA of the CDR3: TGTGCCAGCAGCCGATCAACCGGGACTAGCGCGAACACCGGGGAGCTGTTTTTT.

The rearrangement uses TRBV5-1 and TRBJ1-1; 7 bases line up with TRBD1. Germline V gene lookup returns CDR1 SGHRS and CDR2 YFSETQ. The CDR3 covers 15 residues. The J segment lost 7 bases and the V segment lost 1 base, leaving 10 bases of the junction unmatched. This chain's CDR3 is CASSLNGQVVGEAFF. Written as DNA, the CDR3 is TGCGCCAGCAGCTTGAATGGACAGGTGGTCGGTGAAGCTTTCTTT.

V and J are TRBV6-5 and TRBJ1-6; the match to TRBD1 covers 7 bases. The CDR3 consists of 16 residues. The J segment lost 9 bases and the V segment lost 0 bases, leaving 8 bases of the junction unmatched. The V gene's germline CDR1 is MNHEY and CDR2 SVGAGI. The CDR3 nucleotides read TGTGCCAGCAGTTACTCGAGGCAGGGGGGTACTTCACCCCTCCACTTT. This codes for CASSYSRQGGTSPLHF.

The chain uses TRBV5-1 and TRBJ2-1; a weak D match, TRBD2 (6 bases). V was shortened by 2 bases and J by 5 bases, with 11 bases between the two germline ends. This CDR3 comprises 14 residues. Germline loops: CDR1 SGHRS, CDR2 YFSETQ. DNA of the CDR3: TGCGCCAGCAGCTTCGGGACTCTGAACAATGAGCAGTTCTTC. This codes for CASSFGTLNNEQFF. Using reference TRBV5-1 and TRBJ2-1 for the parts outside the CDR3, the full variable domain is KAGVTQTPRYLIKTRGQQVTLSCSPISGHRSVSWYQQTPGQGLQFLFEYFSETQRNKGNFPGRFSGRQFSNSRSEMNVSTLELGDSALYLCASSFGTLNNEQFFGPGTRLTVL.